This entry features one T cell receptor (beta chain) sequence. This clonotype was counted between two and nine times. What antigen it recognizes has not been identified. Qualities for individual bases were not recorded, and no much larger clone is one base off. The entry originates in a study of T-cell reconstitution after alpha-beta-depleted transplantation in children listed by TCRdb under 2016. About the investigation overall: Using TCR repertoire profiling, the study followed T-cell immune reconstitution in a quantitative way in children after TCRalphabeta/CD19-depleted allogeneic hematopoietic cell transplantation.

As encoded in the germline V gene, CDR1 is KGHDR while CDR2 is SFDVKD. CDR3 length: 18 amino acids, cysteine to phenylalanine. Just the 54-base CDR3 DNA is kept, in frame starting at base 1. V is clipped by 1 base and J by 6 bases, and the sequence between their germline boundaries is 22 bases long. The library came from PCR. Reads for this sample came from an Illumina HiSeq 2500. To normalize quantification of the TCRbeta repertoire, the TCR libraries were built with molecular barcoding that relied on unique molecular identifiers. TCRdb redid the processing of the public reads, applying fastp at Q25 and MiXCR, and retained in-frame beta chains. A single entry per CDR3 protein holds the most common genes and DNA from its merged rows. For this sample the table gives 490,000 or so distinct CDR3 sequences, of which around an eighth were detected only once. The ten largest clones represent 5% to 6% of the sample.

The TCR originated in a human donor who donated a stem cell graft to a child with combined immunodeficiency. The sequence links TRBV24-1 to TRBJ2-3; the D gene remains uncertain. Sequencing was performed on PBMCs from the stem cell graft donor, taken from the stem cell graft. The DNA sequence is as follows: TGTGCCACCAGTGATTTTGATCGTACGAGCTCAAGCGTGGATACGCAGTATTTT. It specifies CATSDFDRTSSSVDTQYF.